Listed below are T cell receptor beta chains from one sample, sequenced in a study of blood T cell repertoires in COVID-19. Sequencing was performed with immunoSEQ multiplex PCR; in TCRdb, only in-frame clones are kept and a portion is missing. The table includes more than 75,000 clones, 70% to 85% detected once. Sequencing used peripheral blood. The receptors were sampled from a human donor in a cohort sampled during active COVID-19. The CDR3 runs from the conserved cysteine through the conserved F or W. Fields, in order: J gene, clone size, D gene, V gene, CDR3 length, CDR3 DNA, CDR3 protein. A D gene is named only where the DNA matches it firmly. Expanded clones get a size class; other rows say once, few or many, or leave the size out.

TRBJ1-5 | . | . | TRBV30 | 13 | TGTGCCTGGAGTACGAGAGAAAATCAGCCCCAGCATTTT | CAWSTRENQPQHF
TRBJ1-2 | . | TRBD1 | TRBV28 | 14 | TGTGCCAGCAGGATGACAGGGATTAACTATGGCTACACCTTC | CASRMTGINYGYTF
TRBJ2-1 | . | TRBD1 | TRBV6-5 | 11 | TGTGCCAGCAAGACCCAGGGGGTGCAGTTCTTC | CASKTQGVQFF
TRBJ1-1 | . | . | TRBV14 | 14 | TGTGCCAGCAGCCAAGTAGGCGGGAACACTGAAGCTTTCTTT | CASSQVGGNTEAFF
TRBJ2-3 | once | . | TRBV4-2 | 14 | TGTGCCAGCAGCCCAGACCTAGGAGAGGAGACGCAGTATTTT | CASSPDLGEETQYF
TRBJ1-2 | . | TRBD1 | TRBV18 | 16 | TGTGCCAGCTCACCATCCCAGGGGGTTTTGTCGTCGGGCTACACCTTC | CASSPSQGVLSSGYTF
TRBJ1-5 | . | . | TRBV29-1 | 13 | TGCAGCGTTGCATCAGGGGTCAATCAGCCCCAGCATTTT | CSVASGVNQPQHF
TRBJ2-7 | . | TRBD1 | TRBV7-8 | 14 | TGTGCCAGCAGCCGGACAGGGGTTGGGTACGAGCAGTACTTC | CASSRTGVGYEQYF
TRBJ1-3 | few | . | TRBV5-1 | 14 | TGCGCCAGCGCTGGGGGAGGGGCTGGAAACACCATATATTTT | CASAGGGAGNTIYF
TRBJ1-5 | . | . | TRBV5-1 | 13 | TGCGCCAGCATTGAACACGTTAATCAGCCCCAGCATTTT | CASIEHVNQPQHF
TRBJ2-3 | . | . | TRBV10-3 | 14 | TGTGCCATCAGTGAGTCGCCGGGGGCAGATACGCAGTATTTT | CAISESPGADTQYF
TRBJ1-1 | . | . | TRBV9 | 14 | TGTGCCAGCAGCCGGGGGAATATGAACACTGAAGCTTTCTTT | CASSRGNMNTEAFF
TRBJ2-3 | . | . | TRBV10-2 | 16 | TGCGCCAGCAGTGATGGGTTTATAGGGGGGGCAGGTACGCAGTATTTT | CASSDGFIGGAGTQYF
TRBJ1-5 | . | . | TRBV2 | 16 | TGTGCCAGCAGTGAAAGGGCAGGGGAGTGGGGGCAGCCCCAGCATTTT | CASSERAGEWGQPQHF
TRBJ1-3 | . | . | TRBV5-1 | 14 | TGCGCCAGCCGCGACACAGGGTCGGGAAACACCATATATTTT | CASRDTGSGNTIYF
TRBJ2-1 | . | TRBD2 | TRBV28 | 14 | TGTGCCAGCAGGAAAAGCGGGGGGGCGAATGAGCAGTTCTTC | CASRKSGGANEQFF
TRBJ2-2 | . | . | TRBV5-4 | 16 | TGTGCCAGCAGCTTGGAACTCGGGGGTAAACCCGGGGAGCTGTTTTTT | CASSLELGGKPGELFF
TRBJ2-7 | . | . | TRBV11-2 | 15 | TGTGCCAGCAGCTTAGGCCAGGGGAGTCGTTACGAGCAGTACTTC | CASSLGQGSRYEQYF